Below are 14 T cell receptor beta chains sequenced from a single sample in a study of shared clonotypes between healthy human individuals. Profiled with immunoSEQ multiplex PCR; TCRdb holds only in-frame clones, not every one. The sample consists of more than 1,200,000 clones, about 98.5% of them appearing once. Specimen: naive CD4+ T cells sorted from blood. Subset noted: CD45RA+ positively selected. The receptors here all came from a young man in good health.

The J gene is TRBJ2-7, the V gene TRBV2, with a possible D match to TRBD1 (5 bases). Germline CDR1 reads SNHLY; CDR2 reads FYNNEI. The CDR3 covers 12 residues. Trimming left V 6 bases short and J 5 bases short, with 11 bases between. In DNA, the CDR3 is TGTGCCAGCAGGACGGACAACCACGAGCAGTACTTC. Its translation: CASRTDNHEQYF.

This CDR3 is CASSERTGTYEQYF. CDR3 in DNA: TGTGCCAGCTCAGAGAGGACAGGGACCTACGAGCAGTACTTC. The chain has TRBV18 and TRBJ2-7; 8 bases are shared with TRBD1. The germline CDR1 and CDR2 sequences are KGHSH and LQKENI. The CDR3 totals 14 residues. The V and J ends lost 5 bases and 2 bases, in that order; junction bases with no gene match: 5.

CDR3 sequence (DNA): TGTGCCAGCAGCTTGGCCGGGCCCCTGGGTAGGACAGATACGCAGTATTTT. Protein sequence: CASSLAGPLGRTDTQYF. V usage is TRBV5-6 and J usage is TRBJ2-3; no clear D. V was pared by 0 bases and J by 3 bases, with 17 bases between. The CDR3 is 17 residues long. Per germline, CDR1 SGHDT and CDR2 YYEEEE.

The V and J genes are TRBV10-1 and TRBJ1-1, with D maybe TRBD1 (6 bases). The V gene lost 3 bases and the J gene lost 1 base, with 6 bases spanning the gap. CDR3 length equals 13 residues. The germline gives CDR1 WNHNN, CDR2 SYGVQD (reference sequence). The CDR3 nucleotides are TGCGCCAGCAGTGAACAGGGGAACACTGAAGCTTTCTTT. As protein: CASSEQGNTEAFF.

The chain has TRBV7-8 and TRBJ2-1; D possibly corresponds to TRBD1 (6 bases). Trimming took off 5 bases at V and 7 bases at J, with 15 bases between the two ends. This CDR3 has 14 residues. In germline, CDR1 is SGHVS, CDR2 FQNEAQ. In DNA form, the CDR3 reads TGTGCCAGCAGCCCCCTGACAGGCGAAAATGAGCAGTTCTTC. It translates to CASSPLTGENEQFF.

In nucleotides, the CDR3 is TGTGCCAGTAGTATTCGGAACGAGCAGTACTTC. Protein sequence: CASSIRNEQYF. The V gene is TRBV19, the J gene TRBJ2-7; no reliable D call. This CDR3 has 11 amino acids. Germline CDR1 and CDR2: LNHDA and SQIVND (reference sequence). Between the trimmed V and J ends, which lost 3 bases and 5 bases, there was a span of 5 bases.

This clone appeared once. The chain carries TRBV7-9 and TRBJ1-3; 8 bases agree with TRBD1. J gave up 7 bases and V 5 bases, and 4 bases lay outside the gene matches. This CDR3 region has 13 residues. CDR1 is SEHNR and CDR2 is FQNEAQ in the germline V gene (reference sequence). The CDR3 bases are TGTGCCAGCAGCCCGGACAGGGAGAACACCATATATTTT. Residues: CASSPDRENTIYF. Looking up the rest from reference TRBV7-9 and TRBJ1-3 gives the full variable domain: DTGVSQNPRHKITKRGQNVTFRCDPISEHNRLYWYRQTLGQGPEFLTYFQNEAQLEKSRLLSDRFSAERPKGSFSTLEIQRTEQGDSAMYLCASSPDRENTIYFGEGSWLTVV.

The rearrangement joins TRBV5-1 to TRBJ2-3; TRBD2 matches at 9 bases. The CDR3 sequence is 16 residues long. Germline CDR1 is SGHRS and CDR2 is YFSETQ. V shed 6 bases and J 1 base; nucleotides not matched to a gene: 9. The CDR3 loop reads CASTLPTSGGTDTQYF. As DNA, the CDR3 is TGCGCCAGCACCCTCCCGACTAGCGGAGGCACAGATACGCAGTATTTT. Using reference TRBV5-1 and TRBJ2-3 for the parts outside the CDR3, the full variable domain is KAGVTQTPRYLIKTRGQQVTLSCSPISGHRSVSWYQQTPGQGLQFLFEYFSETQRNKGNFPGRFSGRQFSNSRSEMNVSTLELGDSALYLCASTLPTSGGTDTQYFGPGTRLTVL.

CDR3 sequence (DNA): TGCGCCAGCAGCTGGTCCCGGGACAGGGGTCGTTACAATGAGCAGTTCTTC. It is translated as CASSWSRDRGRYNEQFF. The V gene is TRBV5-1, the J gene TRBJ2-1; the match to TRBD1 covers 10 bases. This CDR3 is built from 17 residues. The trim removed 3 bases at V and 4 bases at J, leaving 10 bases unmatched. The germline V gene has CDR1 SGHRS and CDR2 YFSETQ.

This chain joins TRBV7-3 and TRBJ2-1; TRBD2 aligns across 15 bases. Germline CDR1 is SGHTA and CDR2 is FQGTGA. The junction had 10 bases not matched to a gene; V was cut back by 2 bases and J by 8 bases. This CDR3 comprises 18 residues. The CDR3 sequence: CASSLSGGLAGGQDEQFF. The CDR3, as DNA: TGTGCCAGCAGCTTATCGGGCGGACTAGCGGGAGGGCAGGATGAGCAGTTCTTC.

J is TRBJ2-7 and V is TRBV5-1; D is tentatively TRBD1 or TRBD2 (5 bases each). The CDR3 covers 14 residues. Germline V gene sequence: CDR1 SGHRS, CDR2 YFSETQ. Trimming stripped 4 bases from V and 3 bases from J, with 14 bases between. CDR3 coding DNA: TGCGCCAGCAGCAGGGACGGGATTAGCTACGAGCAGTACTTC. Its translation is CASSRDGISYEQYF.

This chain uses TRBV7-2 with TRBJ2-7; D possibly corresponds to TRBD1 (6 bases). CDR1 is SGHTA and CDR2 is FQGNSA in the germline V gene. The CDR3 has 15 residues. Trimming pared 4 bases from V and 3 bases from J, leaving 16 bases between. The CDR3 region has the DNA TGTGCCAGCAGCTCGCACCTCGGGACATTCTACGAGCAGTACTTC. Translation: CASSSHLGTFYEQYF.

V is TRBV18 and J is TRBJ2-1; 8 bases align to TRBD1. This CDR3 contains 17 residues. The V gene's germline CDR1 is KGHSH and CDR2 LQKENI. V lost 2 bases to trimming and J lost 0 bases; unmatched junction nucleotides: 6. The CDR3 loop is CASSPVRQGSSYNEQFF. CDR3 coding DNA: TGTGCCAGCTCACCAGTGCGACAGGGGAGCTCCTACAATGAGCAGTTCTTC.

V and J are TRBV25-1 and TRBJ2-2; D ambiguous. Germline-derived CDR1 and CDR2 are MGHDK and SYGVNS. The CDR3 has 14 residues. V was pared by 6 bases and J by 4 bases, with 12 bases between. The chain's CDR3 is CASRPLGSTGELFF. The CDR3 DNA reads as TGTGCCAGCAGGCCTCTAGGTTCCACCGGGGAGCTGTTTTTT.